Listed below are T cell receptor beta chains from one sample, sequenced in a study of blood T cell repertoires in COVID-19. Sequencing used immunoSEQ multiplex PCR; TCRdb keeps in-frame clones, though not all of them. The table includes about 55,000 clones, 65% to 85% detected once. Material: peripheral blood. The receptors come from a man older than 75 with COVID-19, enrolled during active disease. The conserved cysteine and the conserved F or W are not part of the CDR3 here. Clone size is shown for a subset of rows, as once, few, many or a class of expanded clone.

CDR3 protein | J gene | clone size | V gene
ASSFPSGGTGELF | TRBJ2-2 | . | TRBV27
AGMTGGITEAF | TRBJ1-1 | . | TRBV30
SVDGGPRHEQF | TRBJ2-1 | . | TRBV29-1
ASSVAPSGRSSQETQY | TRBJ2-5 | . | TRBV9
ASSLERESDTQY | TRBJ2-3 | . | TRBV7-2
ASSLRGTGGPFGNQPQH | TRBJ1-5 | . | TRBV27
ASSLGVGNYGYT | TRBJ1-2 | . | TRBV5-6
ASSLEGQSYNEQF | TRBJ2-1 | . | TRBV18
ARSLAGGGSNQPQH | TRBJ1-5 | . | TRBV5-1
ASSEGGTGPPYEQY | TRBJ2-7 | . | TRBV6-1
ASSLGGGWVTEAF | TRBJ1-1 | . | TRBV7-8
ASSRTWGPNEKLF | TRBJ1-4 | . | TRBV5-5
ASSPRNDKAYEQY | TRBJ2-7 | . | TRBV27
ASRTGGELF | TRBJ2-2 | . | TRBV27
ASSSVRNQPQH | TRBJ1-5 | . | TRBV19
ASTLAVGNTEAF | TRBJ1-1 | . | TRBV5-1
ASSTSPDSTGELF | TRBJ2-2 | . | TRBV19
AWRGDGNNQPQH | TRBJ1-5 | . | TRBV30
ASSFRGSYNEQF | TRBJ2-1 | . | TRBV28
ASSPGQPTNEKLF | TRBJ1-4 | . | TRBV5-1
ASSSSLTGNTEAF | TRBJ1-1 | . | TRBV5-1
ASSARPSGGDRTGELF | TRBJ2-2 | . | TRBV7-3
ASSYPPQGDTQY | TRBJ2-3 | . | TRBV6-2/TRBV6-3
ASSEARSGVSPLH | TRBJ1-6 | . | TRBV6-1
ASLAGGGDEQF | TRBJ2-1 | . | TRBV6-5
ASSEIGDGYT | TRBJ1-2 | few | TRBV4-2